Listed below are T cell receptor beta chains from one sample, sequenced in a study of cytomegalovirus exposure and HLA in healthy donors. The table came from immunoSEQ multiplex PCR; TCRdb's copy has only in-frame clones and leaves some out. Of around 86,000 clones in the sample, around 8% are singletons; the top ten hold 2.3%. Material: PBMCs. The receptors were sampled from a man over 45 in good health and CMV-seronegative. The CDR3 runs from the conserved cysteine through the conserved F or W. Fields, in order: clone size, D gene, J gene, V gene, CDR3 protein, CDR3 DNA. D genes are given only for firm matches. Not every row has a clone size; where given, it reads once, few, many or a size class.

clone size: few
D gene: NA
J gene: TRBJ2-5
V gene: TRBV4-2
CDR3 protein: CASSQDMGRETQYF
CDR3 DNA: TGTGCCAGCAGCCAAGATATGGGGCGGGAGACCCAGTACTTC

clone size: few
D gene: TRBD2
J gene: TRBJ2-1
V gene: TRBV28
CDR3 protein: CASSGPGLEEVEQFF
CDR3 DNA: TGTGCCAGCAGTGGACCGGGACTAGAGGAAGTTGAGCAGTTCTTC

clone size: NA
D gene: NA
J gene: TRBJ1-2
V gene: TRBV5-6
CDR3 protein: CASSSRGNYGYTF
CDR3 DNA: TGTGCCAGCAGCTCGAGGGGGAACTATGGCTACACCTTC

clone size: few
D gene: NA
J gene: TRBJ2-5
V gene: TRBV21-1
CDR3 protein: CASEAATGGGQETQYF
CDR3 DNA: TGTGCCAGCGAGGCGGCGACAGGGGGTGGCCAAGAGACCCAGTACTTC

clone size: few
D gene: NA
J gene: TRBJ2-2
V gene: TRBV27
CDR3 protein: CASSLNGILAGELFF
CDR3 DNA: TGTGCCAGCAGTTTAAACGGGATATTGGCCGGGGAGCTGTTTTTT

clone size: few
D gene: NA
J gene: TRBJ2-7
V gene: TRBV5-6
CDR3 protein: CASSRLAISYEQYF
CDR3 DNA: TGTGCCAGCAGCCGGCTAGCGATCTCCTACGAGCAGTACTTC

clone size: NA
D gene: NA
J gene: TRBJ2-7
V gene: TRBV25-1
CDR3 protein: CASSPRGGTAYEQYF
CDR3 DNA: TGTGCCAGCAGTCCCCGTGGAGGGACTGCCTACGAGCAGTACTTC

clone size: NA
D gene: TRBD1
J gene: TRBJ2-7
V gene: TRBV18
CDR3 protein: CASSGDRRGEQYF
CDR3 DNA: TGTGCCAGCTCCGGGGACAGACGGGGCGAGCAGTACTTC

clone size: NA
D gene: TRBD1
J gene: TRBJ2-7
V gene: TRBV7-3
CDR3 protein: CASSLASGQGYEQYF
CDR3 DNA: TGTGCCAGCAGTCTAGCGTCCGGACAGGGATACGAGCAGTACTTC

clone size: many
D gene: NA
J gene: TRBJ2-5
V gene: TRBV6-1
CDR3 protein: CASSGGLVQETQYF
CDR3 DNA: TGTGCCAGCAGTGGGGGACTGGTCCAAGAGACCCAGTACTTC

clone size: few
D gene: NA
J gene: TRBJ1-2
V gene: TRBV4-1
CDR3 protein: CASSLTGPGVGSGGYTF
CDR3 DNA: TGCGCCAGCAGCCTTACCGGGCCAGGGGTCGGATCAGGTGGCTACACCTTC

clone size: NA
D gene: TRBD1
J gene: TRBJ1-1
V gene: TRBV28
CDR3 protein: CASTLRQGMNTEAFF
CDR3 DNA: TGTGCCAGTACCCTCCGACAGGGGATGAACACTGAAGCTTTCTTT

clone size: few
D gene: TRBD2
J gene: TRBJ2-3
V gene: TRBV5-1
CDR3 protein: CASSPLAGGPGDTQYF
CDR3 DNA: TGCGCCAGCAGCCCACTAGCGGGGGGGCCCGGAGATACGCAGTATTTT

clone size: few
D gene: NA
J gene: TRBJ2-7
V gene: TRBV28
CDR3 protein: CASSKGGGTYEQYF
CDR3 DNA: TGTGCCAGCAGCAAGGGGGGGGGAACCTACGAGCAGTACTTC

clone size: NA
D gene: TRBD2
J gene: TRBJ2-3
V gene: TRBV10-3
CDR3 protein: CAIRSSGADPDTQYF
CDR3 DNA: TGTGCCATCAGGAGTAGCGGGGCGGACCCAGATACGCAGTATTTT

clone size: NA
D gene: NA
J gene: TRBJ2-7
V gene: TRBV6-5
CDR3 protein: CASRREVSYEQYF
CDR3 DNA: TGCGCATCGCGGAGGGAGGTATCCTACGAGCAGTACTTC

clone size: NA
D gene: NA
J gene: TRBJ2-3
V gene: TRBV6-5
CDR3 protein: CASSGSHSTDTQYF
CDR3 DNA: TGTGCCAGCAGCGGGAGCCATAGCACAGATACGCAGTATTTT

clone size: few
D gene: NA
J gene: TRBJ1-2
V gene: TRBV14
CDR3 protein: CASSLTNPGYGYTF
CDR3 DNA: TGTGCCAGCAGCCTCACCAATCCAGGCTATGGCTACACCTTC

clone size: NA
D gene: NA
J gene: TRBJ1-4
V gene: TRBV7-8
CDR3 protein: CASSSRAPNEKLFF
CDR3 DNA: TGTGCCAGCAGTTCTAGAGCCCCTAATGAAAAACTGTTTTTT

clone size: NA
D gene: NA
J gene: TRBJ2-7
V gene: TRBV7-9
CDR3 protein: CASSSNPGLQFYEQYF
CDR3 DNA: TGTGCCAGCAGCTCAAACCCGGGACTCCAATTCTACGAGCAGTACTTC

clone size: NA
D gene: TRBD1
J gene: TRBJ2-3
V gene: TRBV5-4
CDR3 protein: CASTLQGASDTQYF
CDR3 DNA: TGTGCCAGCACCCTCCAGGGGGCATCAGATACGCAGTATTTT

clone size: NA
D gene: TRBD2
J gene: TRBJ2-1
V gene: TRBV5-1
CDR3 protein: CASSSGLAGFRVEQFF
CDR3 DNA: TGCGCCAGCAGCTCCGGACTAGCGGGATTCAGGGTGGAGCAGTTCTTC